The 17 T cell receptor beta chains reported below all come from one sample, sequenced in a study of blood T cell repertoires in COVID-19. Clones were read by immunoSEQ multiplex PCR, and TCRdb kept only the in-frame ones, dropping some. This repertoire shows around 130,000 clones, almost 85% found once; its top ten account for over 2.5%. The material sequenced was peripheral blood. Receptors were obtained from a man aged 45-65 years with acute or convalescent COVID-19.

This clone was observed a single time. The rearrangement joins TRBV30 to TRBJ2-7; D not resolved. Germline V gene sequence: CDR1 GTSNPN, CDR2 SVGIG (reference sequence). This CDR3 spans 12 amino acids. V was shortened by 8 bases and J by 1 base, with 12 bases between the two germline ends. CDR3 region: CAHSPSSYEQYF. Written as DNA, the CDR3 is TGTGCCCACTCCCCGAGTTCCTACGAGCAGTACTTC.

The chain recombines TRBV28 with TRBJ1-3, with D uncertain. This CDR3 region has 16 residues. V was trimmed by 5 bases and J by 0 bases, leaving 14 bases between them. Germline lookup yields CDR1 MDHEN and CDR2 SYDVKM. The DNA of the CDR3 is TGTGCCAGCAGTCCCTTCCGGGAGCCCTCTGGAAACACCATATATTTT. Encoded protein: CASSPFREPSGNTIYF.

The V call is TRBV2, the J call TRBJ1-3, with D possibly being TRBD1 (6 bases). Germline CDR1 reads SNHLY; CDR2 reads FYNNEI. The CDR3 covers 16 residues. Trimming stripped 7 bases from V and 0 bases from J, with 16 bases between. The CDR3 DNA reads as TGTGCCAGCAAGGTGACAGGACGAAGCTCTGGAAACACCATATATTTT. Residues: CASKVTGRSSGNTIYF.

This clone occurred a few times. The rearrangement links TRBV15 to TRBJ2-6, with TRBD1 matching over 8 bases. Germline values: CDR1 LNHNV, CDR2 YYDKDF (reference sequence). The V gene end was trimmed by 1 base and the J gene end by 2 bases; junction bases not matched to a gene: 7. CDR3 length equals 18 residues. The CDR3, as DNA: TGTGCCACCAGCAGAGTTTGGACAGGGCGGACTGGGGCCAACGTCCTGACTTTC. This gives the protein CATSRVWTGRTGANVLTF.

The V call is TRBV19, the J call TRBJ1-2; 8 bases agree with TRBD1. This CDR3 has 12 amino acids. V shed 5 bases and J 8 bases; nucleotides not matched to a gene: 4. CDR1 is LNHDA, CDR2 SQIVND, per germline (reference sequence). This CDR3 is CASSDRGSGYTF. The DNA of the CDR3 is TGTGCCAGTAGTGACAGGGGAAGCGGCTACACCTTC. Full variable domain (rest looked up from reference TRBV19 and TRBJ1-2): DGGITQSPKYLFRKEGQNVTLSCEQNLNHDAMYWYRQDPGQGLRLIYYSQIVNDFQKGDIAEGYSVSREKKESFPLTVTSAQKNPTAFYLCASSDRGSGYTFGSGTRLTVV.

The gene calls are TRBV11-1 and TRBJ2-5; the D gene is possibly TRBD2 (7 bases). The CDR3 has 14 residues. The germline CDR1 and CDR2 sequences are SGHAT and FQDESV (reference sequence). V lost 3 bases, J lost 4 bases, and 12 bases lay in between. CDR3 loop: CASSFGGARETQYF. Here the CDR3 DNA reads TGTGCCAGCAGCTTTGGGGGGGCGAGAGAGACCCAGTACTTC.

The V gene is TRBV7-6, the J gene TRBJ2-7, with TRBD2 matching over 9 bases. CDR1 and CDR2 from the germline V gene are SGHVS and FNYEAQ. V was pared by 1 base and J by 4 bases, with 5 bases of the junction left unmatched. CDR3 length: 15 residues. CDR3 residues: CASSLDQTSGYEQYF. Here the CDR3 DNA reads TGTGCCAGCAGCTTAGATCAGACTAGCGGATACGAGCAGTACTTC.

The chain joins TRBV21-1 to TRBJ2-1; the table's D call of TRBD2 was not tested on the DNA. TRBV21-1 is shown as a pseudogene. The CDR3 consists of 12 residues. The CDR3 spells CASGAGVGEQFF. CDR3 DNA: TGTGCCAGCGGGGCGGGAGTGGGTGAGCAGTTCTTC.

Concerning this clone: This specimen includes other DNA sequences encoding the same CDR3. The rearrangement joins TRBV7-3 to TRBJ2-3; TRBD2 agrees at 8 bases. Per the germline V gene, CDR1 is SGHTA and CDR2 is FQGTGA. The CDR3 sequence is 17 residues long. After removal of 5 bases from V and 2 bases from J, the junction contained 12 bases not matched to a gene. The chain's CDR3 is CASSPSGRGGTTDTQYF. In nucleotides, the CDR3 is TGTGCCAGCAGCCCTTCTGGTCGGGGGGGCACCACAGATACGCAGTATTTT.

The V gene is TRBV5-4, the J gene TRBJ2-7; 8 positions match TRBD1. Germline-derived CDR1 and CDR2 are SGHNT and YYREEE (reference sequence). V shed 1 base and J 2 bases; nucleotides not matched to a gene: 2. CDR3 length equals 14 residues. The CDR3 DNA reads TGTGCCAGCAGCTTGACAGGGGGGACCTACGAGCAGTACTTC. Translation gives CASSLTGGTYEQYF.

V gene TRBV7-9 combines with J gene TRBJ2-3, with 8 nucleotides matching TRBD2. Germline CDR1 SEHNR, CDR2 FQNEAQ (reference sequence). The CDR3 consists of 18 residues. With V trimmed by 5 bases and J by 2 bases, 15 bases remained unmatched. The CDR3 sequence is CASSTLSGAGGFTDTQYF. In DNA form, the CDR3 reads TGTGCCAGCAGCACCCTTAGCGGGGCCGGGGGATTCACAGATACGCAGTATTTT.

The sample holds a few counts of this clone. The chain employs TRBV2 and TRBJ2-1, with TRBD2 matching over 10 bases. CDR3 length: 15 amino acids. Trimming at V came to 2 bases and at J to 4 bases, leaving 2 bases not matched to a gene. CDR1 and CDR2 (germline): SNHLY, FYNNEI. The CDR3 is CASSEPSGSYNEQFF. In DNA form, the CDR3 reads TGTGCCAGCAGTGAACCTAGCGGGAGTTACAATGAGCAGTTCTTC.

This chain connects TRBV3-1 (or the pseudogene TRBV3-2) to TRBJ2-5; 13 positions agree with TRBD2. CDR3 size: 16 residues. From germline, CDR1 is LGHDT and CDR2 YNNKEL (reference sequence). The trim removed 1 base at V and 5 bases at J, leaving 4 bases unmatched. As DNA, the CDR3 is TGTGCCAGCAGCCAAGCGCGACTAGCGGGGGGTGAGACCCAGTACTTC. Translated: CASSQARLAGGETQYF.

The CDR3 sequence: CASRNISPLHF. The CDR3 coding sequence is TGTGCCAGCAGGAACATTTCACCCCTCCACTTT. The V gene is TRBV2, the J gene TRBJ1-6; no definite D call. The V end lost 6 bases, the J end lost 9 bases, and 6 bases lay between the germline ends. Germline CDR1 and CDR2: SNHLY and FYNNEI. The CDR3 runs 11 residues. The entire variable domain, with the rest obtained from reference TRBV2 and TRBJ1-6, is as follows: EPEVTQTPSHQVTQMGQEVILRCVPISNHLYFYWYRQILGQKVEFLVSFYNNEISEKSEIFDDQFSVERPDGSNFTLKIRSTKLEDSAMYFCASRNISPLHFGNGTRLTVT.

The rearrangement joins TRBV2 to TRBJ1-5; the D is unclear. The CDR3 has 12 amino acids. The germline CDR1 and CDR2 sequences are SNHLY and FYNNEI. V lost 7 bases and J lost 1, with 5 bases in between. CDR3 bases: TGTGCCAGCACATCAAGCAATCAGCCCCAGCATTTT. Its protein product is CASTSSNQPQHF. The variable domain in full, completed from reference TRBV2 and TRBJ1-5, reads EPEVTQTPSHQVTQMGQEVILRCVPISNHLYFYWYRQILGQKVEFLVSFYNNEISEKSEIFDDQFSVERPDGSNFTLKIRSTKLEDSAMYFCASTSSNQPQHFGDGTRLSIL.

This chain links TRBV3-1 (or the pseudogene TRBV3-2) with TRBJ2-3; the D is unclear. V shed 4 bases and J shed 5 bases, with 7 bases lying between them. From germline, CDR1 is LGHDT and CDR2 YNNKEL (reference sequence). The CDR3 runs to 12 residues. The CDR3 sequence: CASSLSRDTQYF. CDR3 DNA sequence: TGTGCCAGCAGCCTGTCGCGAGATACGCAGTATTTT.

This clone was counted a single time. The chain combines TRBV2 with TRBJ1-5, with D possibly matching TRBD1 (5 bases). With 7 bases removed from V and 2 bases from J, the gap between germline ends came to 12 bases. The CDR3 is 14 residues long. Germline CDR1 reads SNHLY; CDR2 reads FYNNEI. CDR3 sequence reads: CASKVWGGNQPQHF. Here the CDR3 DNA reads TGTGCCAGCAAAGTGTGGGGGGGCAATCAGCCCCAGCATTTT.